The clone carrying this T cell receptor beta chain came up once. What it binds is not known. The data were obtained in a study of shared clonotypes between healthy human individuals. Findings and caveats of the study: Several donors had around 5% of their naive CD4 clonotypes in common.

Genomic DNA of each subset was evenly split across several immunoSEQ plates. Repertoires were generated with immunoSEQ multiplex PCR, while TCRdb's copy carries only in-frame clones and drops some. The profile shows 650,000 to 700,000 clones, 90% of them singletons. The sequencing input was memory CD8+ T cells from PBMCs. Subset specified: CD45RO+ cells pooled with CCR7-negative TemRA cells. The TCR comes from a young man in good health. Some clones in this sample may be carry-over from other donors' samples.

In DNA form, the CDR3 reads TGTGCCAGCAGTGATCTAGAGGGTGGAGATACGCAGTATTTT. Residues: CASSDLEGGDTQYF. This chain joins TRBV2 and TRBJ2-3, with D possibly being TRBD2 (5 bases). Germline CDR1 and CDR2: SNHLY and FYNNEI. Trimming removed 3 bases from V and 5 bases from J, with 12 bases in between. The CDR3 runs to 14 residues.